These T cell receptor beta chains were read from a single sample in a study of CD8 T cells in ankylosing spondylitis. TCRdb analysed the 5' RACE reads with MiXCR anew, one entry per CDR3 protein. The sample holds around 330,000 distinct CDR3 sequences, 11% seen once. The sequenced sample was blood, either unsorted or a sorted T cell fraction (not recorded which). All receptors come from a female donor with ankylosing spondylitis or in good health (not recorded which). Both conserved end residues are part of each CDR3. The D gene is left open where the match is weak. For some rows the clone size is stated as once, few or many, or as a class when expanded; others skip it.

NA	TRBV5-1	many	TRBJ1-1	13	CASSFLGATEAFF	TGCGCCAGCAGCTTCTTGGGGGCCACTGAAGCTTTCTTT
TRBD2	TRBV2	few	TRBJ2-3	15	CASSVERGGTDTQYF	TGTGCCAGCAGTGTGGAGCGGGGGGGCACAGATACGCAGTATTTT
NA	TRBV30	few	TRBJ2-7	10	CAWGSHEQYF	TGTGCCTGGGGATCCCACGAGCAGTACTTC
TRBD1	TRBV10-3	many	TRBJ2-7	16	CAIGTPLGQGSYEQYF	TGTGCCATCGGTACCCCCCTGGGACAGGGCAGCTACGAGCAGTACTTC
NA	TRBV7-2	few	TRBJ2-5	17	CASSRNQGRGLQETQYF	TGTGCCAGCAGCCGAAATCAGGGGAGAGGTTTACAAGAGACCCAGTACTTC
NA	TRBV28	many	TRBJ1-2	14	CASSLQRPNYGYTF	TGTGCCAGCAGCTTACAGCGGCCTAACTATGGCTACACCTTC
TRBD2	TRBV7-8	few	TRBJ2-2	16	CASTPRTSGNTGELFF	TGTGCCAGCACTCCTAGGACTAGCGGGAACACCGGGGAGCTGTTTTTT
NA	TRBV30	few	TRBJ2-6	12	CAWTNGANVLTF	TGTGCCTGGACCAATGGGGCCAACGTCCTGACTTTC
TRBD2	TRBV5-8	few	TRBJ2-3	17	CASTPGLAAISTDTQYF	TGTGCCAGCACCCCGGGACTAGCGGCAATTAGCACAGATACGCAGTATTTT
NA	TRBV5-1	NA	TRBJ2-1	12	CASSVQGNEQFF	TGCGCCAGCAGCGTACAGGGAAATGAGCAGTTCTTC
TRBD1	TRBV24-1	NA	TRBJ1-1	15	CATSANNRGPTEAFF	TGTGCCACCAGTGCTAATAACAGGGGCCCCACTGAAGCTTTCTTT
TRBD2	TRBV5-1	many	TRBJ2-1	16	CASSPEYSGGIIEQFF	TGCGCCAGCAGTCCGGAGTATAGCGGGGGGATCATTGAGCAGTTCTTC
NA	TRBV10-2	few	TRBJ1-1	13	CASSEAGSTEAFF	TGCGCCAGCAGTGAGGCAGGGAGCACTGAAGCTTTCTTT